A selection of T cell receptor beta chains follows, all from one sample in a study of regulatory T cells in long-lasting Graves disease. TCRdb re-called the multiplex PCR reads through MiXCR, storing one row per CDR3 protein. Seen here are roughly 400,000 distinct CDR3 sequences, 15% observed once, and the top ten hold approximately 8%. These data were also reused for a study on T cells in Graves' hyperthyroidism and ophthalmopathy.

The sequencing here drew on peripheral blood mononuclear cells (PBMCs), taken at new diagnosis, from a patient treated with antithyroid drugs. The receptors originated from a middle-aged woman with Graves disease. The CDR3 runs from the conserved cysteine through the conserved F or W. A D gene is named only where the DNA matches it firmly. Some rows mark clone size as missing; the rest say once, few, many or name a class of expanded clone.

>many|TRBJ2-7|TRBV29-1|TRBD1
CSVKPGQGASEQYF
TGCAGCGTCAAACCGGGACAGGGGGCTTCCGAGCAGTACTTC
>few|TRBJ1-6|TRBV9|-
CASSVGRDNSPLHF
TGTGCCAGCAGCGTAGGCAGAGATAATTCACCCCTCCACTTT
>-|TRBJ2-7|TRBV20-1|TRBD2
CSARDSGSYEQYF
TGCAGTGCTAGAGATAGCGGGAGTTACGAGCAGTACTTC
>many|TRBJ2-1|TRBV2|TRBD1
CASSAGTGTYNEQFF
TGTGCCAGCAGTGCCGGGACAGGAACCTACAATGAGCAGTTCTTC
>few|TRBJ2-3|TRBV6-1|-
CASSRRGSSSTDTQYF
TGTGCCAGCAGCCGACGAGGCAGCTCTAGCACAGATACGCAGTATTTT
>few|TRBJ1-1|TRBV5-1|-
CASSSNPGTTEAFF
TGCGCCAGCAGCTCCAACCCAGGGACCACTGAAGCTTTCTTT
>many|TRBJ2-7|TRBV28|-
CASSSSYEQYF
TGTGCCAGCAGTTCCTCCTACGAGCAGTACTTC
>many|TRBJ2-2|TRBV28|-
CASSLWADRHTGELFF
TGTGCCAGCAGTTTATGGGCAGACCGACACACCGGGGAGCTGTTTTTT
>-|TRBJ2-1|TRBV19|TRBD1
CASSIGQVHSYNEQFF
TGTGCCAGTAGTATCGGACAGGTCCACTCCTACAATGAGCAGTTCTTT
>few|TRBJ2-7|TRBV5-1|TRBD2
CASSLSGRAEQYF
TGCGCCAGCAGCTTGAGCGGGAGGGCCGAGCAGTACTTC
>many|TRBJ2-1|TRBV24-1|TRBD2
CATSDWTSGSYNEQFF
TGTGCCACCAGTGATTGGACTAGCGGATCCTACAATGAGCAGTTCTTC
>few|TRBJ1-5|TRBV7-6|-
CASSFTEGEPQHF
TGTGCCAGCAGCTTCACTGAGGGTGAGCCCCAGCATTTT
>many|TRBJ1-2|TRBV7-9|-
CASSLAEANYGYTF
TGTGCCAGCAGCTTAGCGGAGGCTAACTATGGCTACACCTTC
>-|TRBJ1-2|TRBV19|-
CASSIDFLDGKDGYTF
TGTGCCAGTAGTATAGATTTTCTGGACGGGAAAGATGGCTACACCTTC
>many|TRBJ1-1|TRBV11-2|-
CASSLSRPNTEAFF
TGTGCCAGCAGCTTATCCCGGCCGAACACTGAAGCTTTCTTT
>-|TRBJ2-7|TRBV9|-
CACSVNGSYEQYF
TGTGCCTGCAGCGTAAACGGGAGCTACGAGCAGTACTTC
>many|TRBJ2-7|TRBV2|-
CASSVNRATYEQYF
TGTGCCAGCAGTGTGAACAGGGCTACCTACGAGCAGTACTTC
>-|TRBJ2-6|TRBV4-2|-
CASQPDGYSGANVLTF
TGTGCCAGCCAGCCCGACGGTTACTCTGGGGCCAACGTCCTGACTTTC
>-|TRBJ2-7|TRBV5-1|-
CASSTSNKHYEQYF
TGCGCCAGCAGCACCTCGAACAAGCACTACGAGCAGTACTTC
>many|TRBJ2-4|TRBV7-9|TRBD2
CASSFGGSENIQYF
TGTGCCAGCAGCTTCGGCGGGAGCGAAAACATTCAGTACTTC
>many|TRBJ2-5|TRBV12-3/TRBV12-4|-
CASSLDITQYF
TGTGCCAGCAGTTTGGACATTACCCAGTACTTC
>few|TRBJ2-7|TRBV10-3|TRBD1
CAISGQGATYEQYF
TGTGCCATCAGTGGACAGGGGGCGACCTACGAGCAGTACTTC
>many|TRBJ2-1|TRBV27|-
CASSWTESSYNEQFF
TGTGCCAGCAGTTGGACAGAGAGCTCCTACAATGAGCAGTTCTTC
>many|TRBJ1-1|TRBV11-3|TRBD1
CASSSYSIRDRIHTEAFF
TGTGCCAGCAGCTCCTACTCAATCCGGGACAGAATTCACACTGAAGCTTTCTTT
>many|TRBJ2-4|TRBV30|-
CAWSVGQLAKNIQYF
TGTGCCTGGAGTGTTGGGCAACTAGCCAAAAACATTCAGTACTTC
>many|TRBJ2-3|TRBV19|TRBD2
CASRSGGVADTQYF
TGTGCCAGTCGATCGGGAGGGGTTGCAGATACGCAGTATTTT
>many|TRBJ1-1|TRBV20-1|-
CSARVRGRGTEAFF
TGCAGTGCTAGAGTCAGGGGCCGAGGCACTGAAGCTTTCTTT
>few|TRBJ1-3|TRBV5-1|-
CASSLASVSGNTIYF
TGCGCCAGCAGCTTGGCTAGCGTCTCTGGAAACACCATATATTTT
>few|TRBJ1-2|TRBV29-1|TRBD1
CSAAGTGSHGYTF
TGCAGCGCCGCCGGGACAGGGAGCCATGGCTACACCTTC
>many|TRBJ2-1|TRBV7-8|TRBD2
CASSPHPRTSGSAFNEQFF
TGTGCCAGCAGCCCCCACCCCCGGACTAGCGGCTCAGCCTTCAATGAGCAGTTCTTC
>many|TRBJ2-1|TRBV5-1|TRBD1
CASGMRGDRYNEQFF
TGCGCCAGCGGTATGAGGGGGGACAGGTACAATGAGCAGTTCTTC
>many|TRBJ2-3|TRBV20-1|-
CSARDWRAADTQYF
TGCAGTGCTAGGGATTGGAGGGCTGCAGATACGCAGTATTTT
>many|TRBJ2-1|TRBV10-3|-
CAISEVPYNEQFF
TGTGCCATCAGTGAAGTCCCCTACAATGAGCAGTTCTTC
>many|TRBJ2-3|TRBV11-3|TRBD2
CASSSDIAGGPIDTQYF
TGTGCCAGCAGCTCCGACATAGCGGGAGGGCCTATAGATACGCAGTATTTT
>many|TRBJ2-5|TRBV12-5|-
CASGFYLSSAEETQYF
TGTGCTAGTGGGTTTTACCTATCTAGCGCGGAAGAGACCCAGTACTTC
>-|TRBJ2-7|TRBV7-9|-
CASSLVTGRENEQYF
TGTGCCAGCAGCTTAGTTACAGGACGAGAGAACGAGCAGTACTTC
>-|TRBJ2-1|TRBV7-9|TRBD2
CASSLLAGMNEQFF
TGTGCCAGCAGCTTGCTAGCGGGAATGAATGAGCAGTTCTTC
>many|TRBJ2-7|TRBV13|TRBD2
CASSLMGLAGAPYEQYF
TGTGCCAGCAGCCTAATGGGACTAGCGGGAGCCCCCTACGAGCAGTACTTC
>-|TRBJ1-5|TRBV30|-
CAWSSGRGQGYSNQPQHF
TGTGCCTGGAGTTCAGGCAGGGGCCAGGGGTATAGCAATCAGCCCCAGCATTTT
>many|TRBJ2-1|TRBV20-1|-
CSAASGLYNEQFF
TGCAGTGCGGCAAGTGGCCTCTACAATGAGCAGTTCTTC
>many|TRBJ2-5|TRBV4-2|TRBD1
CASSQTGSQETQYF
TGTGCCAGCAGCCAGACAGGGTCCCAAGAGACCCAGTACTTC
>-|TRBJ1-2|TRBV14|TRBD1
CASSQAQTGGHGYTF
TGTGCCAGCAGCCAAGCCCAAACAGGGGGGCATGGCTACACCTTC
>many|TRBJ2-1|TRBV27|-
CASSFGRGNEQFF
TGTGCCAGCAGTTTTGGTCGGGGCAATGAGCAGTTCTTC
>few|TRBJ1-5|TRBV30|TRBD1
CAWSVGQGDQPQHF
TGTGCCTGGAGTGTAGGGCAGGGGGATCAGCCCCAGCATTTT
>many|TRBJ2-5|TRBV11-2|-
CASSPVLGGGETQYF
TGTGCCAGCAGCCCCGTTTTGGGTGGGGGAGAGACCCAGTACTTC
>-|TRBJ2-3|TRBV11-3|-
CASSLEGTLADTQYF
TGTGCCAGCAGCTTAGAAGGCACACTCGCAGATACGCAGTATTTT
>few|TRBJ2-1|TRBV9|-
CASSSEAAAYNEQFF
TGTGCCAGCAGTAGTGAGGCGGCAGCATACAATGAGCAGTTCTTC
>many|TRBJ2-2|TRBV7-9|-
CASSPRGPQNTGELFF
TGTGCCAGCAGCCCCCGGGGACCACAAAACACCGGGGAGCTGTTTTTT
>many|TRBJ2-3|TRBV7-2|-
CASSLGLSDTQYF
TGTGCCAGCAGCTTAGGACTTTCAGATACGCAGTATTTT
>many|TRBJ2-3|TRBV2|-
CASSARQQGTDTQYF
TGTGCCAGCAGTGCGCGGCAGCAGGGCACAGATACGCAGTATTTT
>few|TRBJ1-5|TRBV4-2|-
CASSQGLDQPQHF
TGTGCCAGCAGCCAAGGACTGGATCAGCCCCAGCATTTT
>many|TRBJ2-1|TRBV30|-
CAWGGNEQFF
TGTGCCTGGGGGGGGAATGAGCAGTTCTTC
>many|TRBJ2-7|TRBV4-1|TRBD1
CASSQDPAGQGLYEQYF
TGCGCCAGCAGCCAAGACCCCGCAGGACAGGGGCTGTACGAGCAGTACTTC
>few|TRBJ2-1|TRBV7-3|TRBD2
CASRKTSGGYNEQFF
TGTGCCAGCCGCAAAACTAGCGGAGGATACAATGAGCAGTTCTTC
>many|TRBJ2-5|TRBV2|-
CASSSTRGLQETQYF
TGTGCCAGCAGCAGCACGCGGGGCCTCCAAGAGACCCAGTACTTC
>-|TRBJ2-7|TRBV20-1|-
CSAWRPRGEQYF
TGCAGTGCTTGGCGGCCGAGGGGCGAGCAGTACTTC
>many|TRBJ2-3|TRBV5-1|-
CASSADTDTQYF
TGCGCCAGCAGCGCCGACACAGATACGCAGTATTTT
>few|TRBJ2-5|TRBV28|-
CASSLWGGGQETQYF
TGTGCCAGCAGTTTATGGGGGGGAGGCCAAGAGACCCAGTACTTC
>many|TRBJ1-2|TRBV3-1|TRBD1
CASSLRGIDYGYTF
TGTGCCAGCAGCCTCAGGGGGATTGACTATGGCTACACCTTC
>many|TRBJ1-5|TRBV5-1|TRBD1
CASSRTGVGNQPQHF
TGCGCCAGCAGCCGTACAGGGGTGGGCAATCAGCCCCAGCATTTT